This T cell receptor (beta chain) was obtained from a study of T cell repertoires in cytomegalovirus infection. MiXCR, run by TCRdb on the reads, gives a single entry per CDR3 protein. The sample holds 200,000 to 300,000 distinct CDR3 sequences; approximately 9.1% are singletons and the top ten take roughly 16%. This clonotype was detected a few times. The specimen sequenced was PBMCs. The TCR originated in a human donor in good health (CMV status not recorded). Some clones in this sample may be carry-over from other donors' samples.

The CDR3 region is CASKAPDQETQYF. Written as DNA, the CDR3 is TGTGCCAGCAAAGCCCCGGACCAAGAGACCCAGTACTTC. The chain recombines TRBV3-1 with TRBJ2-5; D unclear. Germline V lookup: CDR1 LGHDT, CDR2 YNNKEL (reference sequence). This CDR3 is built from 13 residues. Between the trimmed V and J ends, which lost 7 bases and 0 bases, there was a span of 9 bases.